What follows is one TCR beta chain and its context. Read data end 3 residues before the CDR3 end; the end is taken from the germline J gene. The data stem from a study of Tregs in tolerant kidney transplant recipients. The V end was cut by 1 base, the J end by 3 bases, with 10 bases between. Germline-derived CDR1 and CDR2 are SEHNR and FQNEAQ (reference sequence). The CDR3 runs 15 residues. Libraries were prepared by immunoSEQ multiplex PCR; TCRdb keeps only in-frame clonotypes and omits some of them. Recorded for this sample: about 48,000 clones. This clonotype was sampled from a human donor who received a combined kidney and bone marrow transplant. The chain has TRBV7-9 and TRBJ1-3; D gene uncertain. Here the sequenced sample was CD4+ T cells from blood, taken before the transplant. The CDR3 here is CASSLGVEYGNTIYF. CDR3 DNA, as far as it was read: TGTGCCAGCAGCTTAGGAGTAGAGTATGGAAACACC.